This T cell receptor beta chain appears in the sequencing data of a study of a mutant IDH1 vaccine in newly diagnosed glioma. Turning to this clone: No antigen is known for it.

Assay used: immunoSEQ multiplex PCR; TCRdb lists only in-frame clones, some missing. The table lists approximately 110,000 clones, around 90% of them singletons, with 0.5% to 0.65% in the top ten. Time point specified: week 11, during vaccination. Mutant IDH1 20-mer peptide, at 300 ug, made up each vaccine dose, with topical imiquimod. Those who donated had recent WHO grade 3 or 4 IDH1-mutant, ATRX-lost astrocytomas. CDR3 length: 14 amino acids. Trimming removed 6 bases at V and 0 bases at J, with 10 bases between. Germline V lookup: CDR1 MNHEY, CDR2 SVGAGI. Study results and caveats: Vaccine-induced responses were seen in more than 90% of patients, spanning several MHC alleles.

The rearrangement joins TRBV6-5 to TRBJ2-3; D is possibly TRBD1 (5 bases). The sequence came from a woman between 50 and 59 years old with glioma. The starting material was PBMCs, obtained from a glioma patient whose treatment included an IDH1 peptide vaccine. The CDR3 DNA reads as TGTGCCAGCAGCCTGACAGCTAGCACAGATACGCAGTATTTT. It encodes CASSLTASTDTQYF.